Below, 21 T cell receptor beta chains from the same sample are listed, as sequenced in a study of shared clonotypes between healthy human individuals (TCRdb year 2020). Library preparation employed the immunoSEQ multiplex PCR assay. TCRdb mirrors the immuneACCESS table, restricted to in-frame sequences. Some clones are absent from its copies; in checked studies, under half trace to an unresolved V gene, and the reason for the others is unknown. For this sample the table gives 550,000 to 600,000 clones, of which around 76% were detected only once. Jointly, the top ten make up about 11% of the sample. Source material: PBMCs. These receptors came from a woman aged 40 to 55 in good health. Some clones in this sample may be carry-over from other donors' samples.

The chain joins TRBV28 to TRBJ1-2; unclear D gene. The CDR3 extends over 13 amino acids. Germline values: CDR1 MDHEN, CDR2 SYDVKM. V was shortened by 5 bases and J by 3 bases, with 10 bases between the two germline ends. The CDR3 sequence: CASSMLTYYGYTF. The CDR3 coding sequence is TGTGCCAGCAGTATGTTGACATACTATGGCTACACCTTC.

The CDR3 here is CASSLQGSSNEQFF. DNA for the CDR3: TGTGCCAGCAGCTTACAGGGGTCGTCCAATGAGCAGTTCTTC. V and J are TRBV7-3 and TRBJ2-1, with D possibly matching TRBD1 (6 bases). V lost 2 bases and J 6 bases, leaving 11 bases between the germline ends. Germline loops: CDR1 SGHTA, CDR2 FQGTGA. This CDR3 contains 14 residues. The variable domain in full, completed from reference TRBV7-3 and TRBJ2-1, reads GAGVSQTPSNKVTEKGKYVELRCDPISGHTALYWYRQSLGQGPEFLIYFQGTGAADDSGLPNDRFFAVRPEGSVSTLKIQRTERGDSAVYLCASSLQGSSNEQFFGPGTRLTVL.

The genes are TRBV2 and TRBJ2-6; a possible D gene is TRBD2 (6 bases). Trimming removed 4 bases at V and 3 bases at J, with 16 bases between. CDR3 size: 17 residues. Germline values: CDR1 SNHLY, CDR2 FYNNEI. This CDR3 is CASSVNGRGVGANVLTF. The CDR3 coding sequence is TGTGCCAGCAGTGTAAACGGGAGAGGGGTTGGGGCCAACGTCCTGACTTTC. The variable domain in full, with the rest retrieved from reference TRBV2 and TRBJ2-6, is EPEVTQTPSHQVTQMGQEVILRCVPISNHLYFYWYRQILGQKVEFLVSFYNNEISEKSEIFDDQFSVERPDGSNFTLKIRSTKLEDSAMYFCASSVNGRGVGANVLTFGAGSRLTVL.

The chain combines TRBV9 with TRBJ2-7; D unclear. Germline loops: CDR1 SGDLS, CDR2 YYNGEE. There are 14 residues in the CDR3. The ends were cut back, 2 bases at V and 3 bases at J, with 12 bases in the middle. DNA for the CDR3: TGTGCCAGCAGCGTGGATCAGCTAGGCTACGAGCAGTACTTC. Protein product: CASSVDQLGYEQYF.

V and J are TRBV30 and TRBJ2-7; tentative D call: TRBD2 (5 bases). The CDR3 spans 12 residues. CDR1 is GTSNPN, CDR2 SVGIG, per germline (reference sequence). Trimming cost V 0 bases and J 5 bases, with 8 bases left between them. CDR3 sequence: CAWSVLGNEQYF. Written as DNA, the CDR3 is TGTGCCTGGAGTGTACTAGGAAACGAGCAGTACTTC.

This clone occurred once. This chain uses TRBV27 with TRBJ1-2, with D perhaps matching TRBD1 (6 bases). The ends were cut back, 5 bases at V and 2 bases at J, with 9 bases in the middle. The length of the CDR3 is 13 residues. The germline V gene encodes CDR1 MNHEY and CDR2 SMNVEV (reference sequence). CDR3 DNA sequence: TGTGCCAGCAGTCCCGGACAGAACTATGGCTACACCTTC. Translated, it gives CASSPGQNYGYTF.

The rearrangement uses TRBV6-5 and TRBJ2-5; maybe TRBD2 (6 bases). Trimming stripped 9 bases from V and 11 bases from J, with 22 bases between. The CDR3 spans 13 residues. Per germline, CDR1 MNHEY and CDR2 SVGAGI. CDR3 region: CASGGVRESEQYF. CDR3 in DNA: TGTGCCAGTGGTGGAGTTCGGGAGAGTGAGCAGTACTTC.

The chain links TRBV7-3 to TRBJ2-1; no reliable D call. The V and J ends lost 6 bases and 8 bases respectively, with 17 bases between them. Germline CDR1 SGHTA, CDR2 FQGTGA. The CDR3 runs to 14 residues. In DNA form, the CDR3 reads TGTGCCAGCAGTCCAACGAGCACCGCTGATGAGCAGTTCTTC. Translating it yields CASSPTSTADEQFF.

V usage is TRBV6-1 and J usage is TRBJ1-6; perhaps TRBD1 as D (6 bases). Trimming shortened V by 2 bases and J by 6 bases, and 8 bases separated the two germline ends. CDR1 and CDR2 (germline): MNHNS, SASEGT. This CDR3 comprises 14 residues. CDR3 sequence reads: CASSENRVNSPLHF. The DNA of the CDR3 is TGTGCCAGCAGTGAAAACAGGGTTAATTCACCCCTCCACTTT.

This rearrangement joins TRBV11-3 to TRBJ2-1; D gene ambiguous. This CDR3 has 14 residues. The V gene's germline CDR1 is SGHNT and CDR2 YENEEA. The V gene lost 1 base and the J gene lost 4 bases, with 8 bases spanning the gap. In DNA form, the CDR3 reads TGTGCCAGCAGCTTAGGTATAGCTTACAATGAGCAGTTCTTC. It translates to CASSLGIAYNEQFF.

This clone was found a few times. The chain combines TRBV19 with TRBJ1-5; tentatively, D is TRBD1 (5 bases). Trimming took off 7 bases at V and 4 bases at J, with 26 bases between the two ends. The CDR3 is 18 residues long. CDR1 is LNHDA and CDR2 is SQIVND in the germline V gene (reference sequence). CDR3 sequence (DNA): TGTGCCAGTATTCAGGGAATCCGAGGAGTGGGGGGAAATCAGCCCCAGCATTTT. Translating gives CASIQGIRGVGGNQPQHF.

This clone showed up just a few times. This chain links TRBV28 with TRBJ2-5; no definite D call. The CDR3 consists of 13 residues. Germline V gene lookup returns CDR1 MDHEN and CDR2 SYDVKM. V was cut by 1 base and J by 5 bases, with 8 bases left in between. CDR3 loop: CASSLSRLETQYF. CDR3 DNA sequence: TGTGCCAGCAGTTTATCTAGGCTGGAGACCCAGTACTTC.

The rearrangement uses TRBV11-2 and TRBJ2-1; D gene unclear. Germline V gene lookup returns CDR1 SGHAT and CDR2 FQNNGV. This CDR3 is built from 14 residues. V was clipped by 0 bases and J by 0 bases, with 3 bases between them. CDR3 sequence: CASSLDSSYNEQFF. DNA for the CDR3: TGTGCCAGCAGCTTAGATAGCTCCTACAATGAGCAGTTCTTC. Supplemented by reference TRBV11-2 and TRBJ2-1, the full variable domain reads EAGVAQSPRYKIIEKRQSVAFWCNPISGHATLYWYQQILGQGPKLLIQFQNNGVVDDSQLPKDRFSAERLKGVDSTLKIQPAKLEDSAVYLCASSLDSSYNEQFFGPGTRLTVL.

CDR3 sequence: CASSLGTSGSNEQYF. The CDR3 nucleotides are TGCGCCAGCAGCTTAGGGACTAGCGGGAGTAACGAGCAGTACTTC. The J gene is TRBJ2-7, the V gene TRBV5-1; 14 nucleotides match TRBD2. The CDR3 has 15 amino acids. The V gene end was trimmed by 2 bases and the J gene end by 5 bases; junction bases not matched to a gene: 3. Germline CDR1 reads SGHRS; CDR2 reads YFSETQ.

The V call is TRBV4-1, the J call TRBJ2-4; 10 bases map to TRBD2. Trimming took 4 bases from V and 5 from J; bases not matched to a gene: 11. CDR1 is MGHRA, CDR2 YSYEKL, per germline. The CDR3 is 17 residues long. In nucleotides, the CDR3 is TGCGCCAGCAGCCCAGCGGGAGGGGGCCCAAAAGAAAACATTCAGTACTTC. It translates to CASSPAGGGPKENIQYF.

The chain's CDR3 is CASSQGSVGRGAGELFF. In nucleotides, the CDR3 is TGCGCCAGCAGCCAAGGTTCGGTCGGGAGGGGCGCCGGGGAGCTGTTTTTT. The J gene is TRBJ2-2, the V gene TRBV4-3; TRBD2 matches at 8 bases. V lost 1 base to trimming and J lost 6 bases; unmatched junction nucleotides: 10. Germline lookup yields CDR1 LGHNA and CDR2 YSLEER. The CDR3 has 17 amino acids.

This clone was recorded only once. V is TRBV10-3 and J is TRBJ2-7, with 7 bases aligning to TRBD1. CDR1 and CDR2 from the germline V gene are ENHRY and SYGVKD. After removal of 8 bases from V and 2 bases from J, the junction contained 6 bases not matched to a gene. The CDR3 contains 13 residues. The CDR3 sequence: CAIRDSGAYEQYF. For the CDR3, the DNA is TGTGCCATCCGGGACAGTGGCGCCTACGAGCAGTACTTC.

V usage is TRBV9 and J usage is TRBJ2-1; TRBD2 might be the D (5 bases). The CDR3 runs to 13 residues. Trimming took off 3 bases at V and 8 bases at J, with 12 bases between the two ends. Per germline, CDR1 SGDLS and CDR2 YYNGEE. The CDR3 reads CASSGGIGDEQFF. CDR3 sequence (DNA): TGTGCCAGCAGCGGGGGAATCGGGGATGAGCAGTTCTTC.

The V call is TRBV7-9, the J call TRBJ2-2; no clear D gene. Deletions cut 8 bases from V and 6 bases from J, with 7 bases between. The germline gives CDR1 SEHNR, CDR2 FQNEAQ (reference sequence). This CDR3 comprises 11 residues. The chain's CDR3 is CASGDAGELFF. In nucleotides, the CDR3 is TGTGCCAGCGGGGATGCCGGGGAGCTGTTTTTT.

About this clone: A much bigger clone sits one base away, suggesting this may be a read error. The same CDR3 arises from other DNA sequences in this sample as well. CDR3 coding DNA: TGTGCCAGCGCGCAAACGACGGGGTTGGCCAAAAACATTCAGTACTTC. It translates to CASAQTTGLAKNIQYF. The rearrangement joins TRBV14 to TRBJ2-4; weak D call: TRBD2 (5 bases). Germline V lookup: CDR1 SGHDN, CDR2 FVKESK. The length of the CDR3 is 16 residues. The germline V and J ends were trimmed by 8 bases and 1 base, with 18 bases remaining between them.

The chain combines TRBV7-8 with TRBJ2-6; D gene ambiguous. Trimming removed 5 bases at V and 4 bases at J, with 15 bases between. Germline lookup yields CDR1 SGHVS and CDR2 FQNEAQ. The CDR3 has 16 amino acids. Here the CDR3 DNA reads TGTGCCAGCAGCCCCTATTCTGGGCTCGGGGCCAACGTCCTGACTTTC. Translating it yields CASSPYSGLGANVLTF.